The present T cell receptor (beta chain) was sequenced within a study of beta chain features in type 1 diabetes. Regarding the study as a whole: Patients with Type 1 diabetes showed moderately but significantly shorter TCRB CDR3s in all four CD4+ subsets. Naive, central memory and Treg TCRB repertoires seemed to resemble each other more closely in patients than they did in healthy donors.

The CDR3 covers 15 residues. V was pared by 4 bases and J by 7 bases, with 17 bases between. The germline CDR1 and CDR2 sequences are LGHNA and YSLEER. With regard to this clone: The target antigen is unknown.

Cell sorting via CD45RO/CCR7/CD25/CD127/CD95/CD27 was performed to obtain CD4+ naive, central memory, regulatory and stem cell-like memory cells. As every portion of the isolated RNA was reverse transcribed, the sequencing read expressed TCRB transcripts. Method: immunoSEQ multiplex PCR; TCRdb's copy keeps in-frame clones and lacks some. The sample contains about 160,000 clones, roughly 8% of which appear only once. The J gene is TRBJ1-5, the V gene TRBV4-3; D might be TRBD1 (5 bases). Sequencing was performed on central memory CD4+ T cells from blood. This TCR came from a man between 18 and 29 years old with type 1 diabetes. DNA for the CDR3: TGCGCCAGCAGCCTAGGAGGGCAGGGTGCCCAGCCCCAGCATTTT. Protein sequence: CASSLGGQGAQPQHF.